One sample yielded the 21 T cell receptor beta chains listed below, sequenced in a study of CXCR3-negative and CXCR3-positive naive CD8 T cells. The authors made the TRB cDNA libraries by 5' RACE using UMI labels. For each CDR3 protein, TCRdb gives one entry from its re-call of the 5' RACE reads, without DNA. The specimen's table records over 100,000 distinct CDR3 sequences. Sequenced: naive CXCR3- CD8+ T cells from blood. Regarding subset: CD45RO-CCR7+CD27+CD95- naive CD8+ T cells lacking CXCR3 (TNR3-). These receptors all stem from a human donor in good health. Some clones in this sample may be carry-over from other donors' samples.

The genes are TRBV6-2 or TRBV6-3 and TRBJ2-7; without DNA, the TCRdb call of TRBD1 cannot be checked. The CDR3 is made up of 14 amino acids. Germline CDR1 is MNHEY and CDR2 is SVGEGT. The CDR3: CASSYLRDPYEQYF.

The chain couples TRBV5-1 to TRBJ1-1; TCRdb returns TRBD1, unconfirmable since there is no DNA. The CDR3 spans 14 residues. CDR1 is SGHRS, CDR2 YFSETQ, per germline. The CDR3 loop reads CASSLAGGGTEAFF.

The CDR3 spells CASSLAGFQPQHF. This rearrangement joins TRBV7-2 to TRBJ1-5. There are 13 residues in the CDR3. Germline V lookup: CDR1 SGHTA, CDR2 FQGNSA.

V gene TRBV5-1 combines with J gene TRBJ2-1; lacking DNA, the TRBD1 call made by TCRdb goes unchecked. CDR1 and CDR2 (germline): SGHRS, YFSETQ. This CDR3 has 12 amino acids. CDR3 residues: CASSPGMGEQFF.

V is TRBV20-1 and J is TRBJ1-1; TCRdb gives TRBD1 as the D gene, but with no DNA this cannot be confirmed. The CDR3 has 15 residues. CDR1 is DFQATT, CDR2 SNEGSKA, per germline (reference sequence). The CDR3 spells CSAREGQGQNTEAFF.

The chain recombines TRBV7-6 with TRBJ2-7; TCRdb proposes TRBD1, but this gene call is untestable without DNA. The CDR3 has 16 amino acids. Germline V gene lookup returns CDR1 SGHVS and CDR2 FNYEAQ. CDR3 sequence reads: CASSPVLDRGLHEQYF.

The chain carries TRBV20-1 and TRBJ2-3; TCRdb names TRBD2, which stays unverified in the absence of DNA. CDR1 is DFQATT, CDR2 SNEGSKA, per germline (reference sequence). The CDR3 is 16 amino acids. CDR3 region: CSARDFRGTGLYTQYF.

CDR3 region: CASSLYRGASTDTQYF. The V gene is TRBV28, the J gene TRBJ2-3; no DNA is available, so the TRBD1 call from TCRdb remains unchecked. There are 16 residues in the CDR3. CDR1 is MDHEN, CDR2 SYDVKM, per germline.

V and J are TRBV28 and TRBJ1-5. Germline CDR1 MDHEN, CDR2 SYDVKM. CDR3 length equals 12 residues. The CDR3 here is CASSLYNGPQHF.

V usage is TRBV28 and J usage is TRBJ1-2; TCRdb calls TRBD1, which cannot be checked without DNA. CDR1 and CDR2 (germline): MDHEN, SYDVKM. CDR3 length equals 20 residues. CDR3 residues: CASSLYGVADRSRANYGYTF.

The chain couples TRBV4-1 to TRBJ2-2. The germline V gene has CDR1 MGHRA and CDR2 YSYEKL. The CDR3 length is 14 residues. CDR3 loop: CASSLTLYTGELFF.

This rearrangement joins TRBV20-1 to TRBJ2-1. The CDR3 spans 12 residues. The V gene's germline CDR1 is DFQATT and CDR2 SNEGSKA (reference sequence). The CDR3: CSASGNYNEQFF.

The chain has TRBV29-1 and TRBJ2-3; with no DNA, the TCRdb D assignment of TRBD2 cannot be verified. This CDR3 spans 16 amino acids. The germline V gene has CDR1 SQVTM and CDR2 ANQGSEA. The CDR3 protein is CSVEISGRGGTDTQYF.

The chain uses TRBV7-2 and TRBJ2-7; with no DNA, the TCRdb D assignment of TRBD1 cannot be verified. In germline, CDR1 is SGHTA, CDR2 FQGNSA. The CDR3 is made up of 14 amino acids. The CDR3 region is CASSFNPGAYEQYF.

This chain links TRBV6-5 with TRBJ2-2. The CDR3 is made up of 14 amino acids. Germline V gene data show CDR1 as MNHEY and CDR2 as SVGAGI. CDR3 region: CASSFSGNTGELFF.

V is TRBV19 and J is TRBJ2-2; TCRdb's assignment of TRBD1 cannot be checked, as there is no DNA. CDR1 and CDR2 (germline): LNHDA, SQIVND (reference sequence). This CDR3 spans 14 amino acids. This chain's CDR3 is CASGTFGGAGELFF.

This chain connects TRBV5-6 to TRBJ1-1. The CDR3 runs to 15 residues. Looked up from germline, CDR1 is SGHDT and CDR2 is YYEEEE. The CDR3 here is CASSLASDIYTEAFF. The entire variable domain, with the rest obtained from reference TRBV5-6 and TRBJ1-1, is as follows: DAGVTQSPTHLIKTRGQQVTLRCSPKSGHDTVSWYQQALGQGPQFIFQYYEEEERQRGNFPDRFSGHQFPNYSSELNVNALLLGDSALYLCASSLASDIYTEAFFGQGTRLTVV.

The V gene is TRBV29-1, the J gene TRBJ2-3; the TCRdb call, TRBD2, lacks DNA for checking. Germline CDR1 SQVTM, CDR2 ANQGSEA. This CDR3 has 17 amino acids. Here the CDR3 reads CSAEISGGPTSTDTQYF.

The chain couples TRBV25-1 to TRBJ1-1; TCRdb indicates TRBD1, and absent DNA this call remains unverified. CDR1 and CDR2 (germline): MGHDK, SYGVNS. The CDR3 has 14 residues. The CDR3 sequence: CASSYGGAGTEAFF.

V usage is TRBV9 and J usage is TRBJ2-1; TCRdb names TRBD1, which stays unverified in the absence of DNA. Per the germline V gene, CDR1 is SGDLS and CDR2 is YYNGEE. The CDR3 totals 15 residues. CDR3 residues: CASSVETGGGEEQFF.

The rearrangement uses TRBV27 and TRBJ2-5; TCRdb reports TRBD1, a call that lacks DNA to check it against. The length of the CDR3 is 14 residues. Germline V gives CDR1 MNHEY, CDR2 SMNVEV (reference sequence). CDR3 in amino acids: CASTSRGGRETQYF.